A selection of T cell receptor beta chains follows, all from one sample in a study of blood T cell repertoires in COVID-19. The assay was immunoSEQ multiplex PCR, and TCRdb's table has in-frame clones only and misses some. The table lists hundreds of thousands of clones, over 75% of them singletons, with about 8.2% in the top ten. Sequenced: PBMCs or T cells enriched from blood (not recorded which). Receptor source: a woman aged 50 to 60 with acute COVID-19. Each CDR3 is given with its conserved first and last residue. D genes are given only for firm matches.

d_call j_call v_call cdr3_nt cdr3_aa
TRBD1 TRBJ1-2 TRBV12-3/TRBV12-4 TGTGCCAGCAGTAAGGGGGCCGACTATGGCTACACCTTC CASSKGADYGYTF
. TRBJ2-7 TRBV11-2 TGTGCCAGCAGCCCGGAGTTCTTTAGGTGGGACGAGCAGTACTTC CASSPEFFRWDEQYF
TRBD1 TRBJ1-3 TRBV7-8 TGTGCCAGCAGCTTAGGGGACAGGGGAGGAGGAAACACCATATATTTT CASSLGDRGGGNTIYF
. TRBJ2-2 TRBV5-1 TGCGCCAGCAGCCCGGGCGGGGTCGCGGCCGGGGAGCTGTTTTTT CASSPGGVAAGELFF
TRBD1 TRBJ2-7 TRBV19 TGTGCCAGTAGTCGCACCGGGACAGGAGTCTACGAGCAGTACTTC CASSRTGTGVYEQYF
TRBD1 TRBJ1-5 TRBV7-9 TGTGCCAGCAGCCAGTTAACAGGGGAGGATCAGCCCCAGCATTTT CASSQLTGEDQPQHF
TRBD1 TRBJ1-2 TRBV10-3 TGTGCCATCAGCCGGACAGGGGATTCCTATGGCTACACCTTC CAISRTGDSYGYTF
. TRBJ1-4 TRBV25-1 TGTGCCAGCAGTGAATCAGGGGCGAGTGAAAAACTGTTTTTT CASSESGASEKLFF
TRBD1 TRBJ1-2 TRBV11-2 TGTGCCAGCAGCCTACAGGGGGACTATGGCTACACCTTC CASSLQGDYGYTF
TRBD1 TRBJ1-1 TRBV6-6 TGTGCCAGCATTCCGGGACAGGCTAACACTGAAGCTTTCTTT CASIPGQANTEAFF
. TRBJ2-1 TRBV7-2 TGTGCCAGCAGCCCTCGGACACACAATGAGCAGTTCTTC CASSPRTHNEQFF